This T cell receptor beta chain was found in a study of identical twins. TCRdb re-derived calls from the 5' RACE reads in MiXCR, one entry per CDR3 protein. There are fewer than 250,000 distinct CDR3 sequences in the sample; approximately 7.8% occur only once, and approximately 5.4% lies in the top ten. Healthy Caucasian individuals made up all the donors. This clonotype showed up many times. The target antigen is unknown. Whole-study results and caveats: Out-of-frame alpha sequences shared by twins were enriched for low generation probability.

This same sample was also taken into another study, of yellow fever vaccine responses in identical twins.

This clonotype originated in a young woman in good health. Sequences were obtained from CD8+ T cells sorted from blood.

CDR3: CASRPGAGNTEAFF. The CDR3 DNA sequence: TGTGCCAGCAGACCGGGGGCGGGGAACACTGAAGCTTTCTTT. The chain employs TRBV12-3 or TRBV12-4 and TRBJ1-1; D perhaps matches TRBD1 (6 bases). This CDR3 has 14 amino acids. V was shortened by 6 bases and J by 1 base, with 12 bases between the two germline ends.